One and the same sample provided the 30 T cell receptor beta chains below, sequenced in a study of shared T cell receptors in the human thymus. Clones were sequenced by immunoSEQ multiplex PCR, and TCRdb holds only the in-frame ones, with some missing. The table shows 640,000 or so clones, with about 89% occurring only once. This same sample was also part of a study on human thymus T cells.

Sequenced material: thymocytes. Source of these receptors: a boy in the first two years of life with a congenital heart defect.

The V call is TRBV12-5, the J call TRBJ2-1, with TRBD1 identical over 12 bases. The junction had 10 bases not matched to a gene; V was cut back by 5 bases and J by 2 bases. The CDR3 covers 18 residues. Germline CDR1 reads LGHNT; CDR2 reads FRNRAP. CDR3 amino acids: CASGGGWGQGAPYNEQFF. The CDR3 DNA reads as TGTGCTAGTGGTGGTGGCTGGGGACAGGGGGCCCCCTACAATGAGCAGTTCTTC.

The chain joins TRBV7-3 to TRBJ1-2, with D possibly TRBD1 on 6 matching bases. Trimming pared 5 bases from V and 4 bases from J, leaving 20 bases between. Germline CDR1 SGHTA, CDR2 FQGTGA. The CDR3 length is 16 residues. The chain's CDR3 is CASSPRRTTGSYGYTF. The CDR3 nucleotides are TGTGCCAGCAGCCCAAGGAGGACGACAGGCTCCTATGGCTACACCTTC.

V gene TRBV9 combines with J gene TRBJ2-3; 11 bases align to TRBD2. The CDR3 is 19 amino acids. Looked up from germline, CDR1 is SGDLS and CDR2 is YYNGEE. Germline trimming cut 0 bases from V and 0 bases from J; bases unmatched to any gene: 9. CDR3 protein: CASSVEASGGPVSTDTQYF. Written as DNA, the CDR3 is TGTGCCAGCAGCGTAGAGGCTAGCGGGGGGCCCGTTAGCACAGATACGCAGTATTTT.

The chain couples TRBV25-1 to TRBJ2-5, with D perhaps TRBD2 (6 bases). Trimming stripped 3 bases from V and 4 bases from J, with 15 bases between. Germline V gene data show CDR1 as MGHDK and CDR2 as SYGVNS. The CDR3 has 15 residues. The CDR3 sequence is CASSDPTVGGETQYF. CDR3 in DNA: TGTGCCAGCAGTGATCCAACAGTGGGGGGAGAGACCCAGTACTTC.

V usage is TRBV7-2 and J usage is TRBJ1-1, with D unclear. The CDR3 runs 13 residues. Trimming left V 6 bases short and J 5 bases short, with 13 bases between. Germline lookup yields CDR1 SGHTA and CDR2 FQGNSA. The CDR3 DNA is TGTGCCAGCAGTTCTAAGTTGGAGACTGAAGCTTTCTTT. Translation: CASSSKLETEAFF.

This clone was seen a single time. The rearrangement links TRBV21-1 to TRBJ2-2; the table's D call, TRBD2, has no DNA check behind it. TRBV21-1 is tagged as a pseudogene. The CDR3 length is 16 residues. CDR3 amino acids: CASSKERAGDTGELFF. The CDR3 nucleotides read TGTGCCAGCAGCAAAGAAAGAGCGGGGGACACCGGGGAGCTGTTTTTT.

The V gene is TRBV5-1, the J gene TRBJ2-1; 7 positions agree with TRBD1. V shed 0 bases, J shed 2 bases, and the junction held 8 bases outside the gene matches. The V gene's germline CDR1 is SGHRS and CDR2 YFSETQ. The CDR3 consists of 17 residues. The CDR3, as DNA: TGCGCCAGCAGCTTGGTTCAGGGGGAATTTCCCTACAATGAGCAGTTCTTC. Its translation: CASSLVQGEFPYNEQFF. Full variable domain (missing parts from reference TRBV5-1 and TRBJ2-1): KAGVTQTPRYLIKTRGQQVTLSCSPISGHRSVSWYQQTPGQGLQFLFEYFSETQRNKGNFPGRFSGRQFSNSRSEMNVSTLELGDSALYLCASSLVQGEFPYNEQFFGPGTRLTVL.

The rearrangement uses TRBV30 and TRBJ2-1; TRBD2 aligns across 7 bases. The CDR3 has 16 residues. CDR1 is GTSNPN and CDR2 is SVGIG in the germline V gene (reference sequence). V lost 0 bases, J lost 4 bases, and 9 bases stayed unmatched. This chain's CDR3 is CAWSVQGTSEYNEQFF. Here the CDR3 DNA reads TGTGCCTGGAGTGTACAAGGAACTAGCGAATACAATGAGCAGTTCTTC.

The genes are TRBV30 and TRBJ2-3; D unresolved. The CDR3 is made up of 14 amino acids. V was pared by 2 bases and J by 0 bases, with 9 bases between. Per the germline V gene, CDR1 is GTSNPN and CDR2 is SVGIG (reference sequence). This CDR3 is CAWSQEASTDTQYF. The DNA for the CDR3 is TGTGCCTGGAGTCAGGAAGCTAGCACAGATACGCAGTATTTT. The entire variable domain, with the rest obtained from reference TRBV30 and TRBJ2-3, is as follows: SQTIHQWPATLVQPVGSPLSLECTVEGTSNPNLYWYRQAAGRGLQLLFYSVGIGQISSEVPQNLSASRPQDRQFILSSKKLLLSDSGFYLCAWSQEASTDTQYFGPGTRLTVL.

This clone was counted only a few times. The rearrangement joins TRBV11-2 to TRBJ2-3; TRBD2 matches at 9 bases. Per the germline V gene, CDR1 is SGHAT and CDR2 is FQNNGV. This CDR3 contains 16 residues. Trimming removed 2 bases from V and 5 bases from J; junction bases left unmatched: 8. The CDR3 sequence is CASSLPSGGNEDTQYF. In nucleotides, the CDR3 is TGTGCCAGCAGCTTACCCAGCGGGGGGAATGAAGATACGCAGTATTTT.

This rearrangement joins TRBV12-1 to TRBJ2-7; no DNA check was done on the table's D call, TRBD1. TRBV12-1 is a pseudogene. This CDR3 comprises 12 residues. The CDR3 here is CASSSPIYEQYF. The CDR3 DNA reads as TGTGCCAGCAGCTCCCCCATCTACGAGCAGTACTTC.

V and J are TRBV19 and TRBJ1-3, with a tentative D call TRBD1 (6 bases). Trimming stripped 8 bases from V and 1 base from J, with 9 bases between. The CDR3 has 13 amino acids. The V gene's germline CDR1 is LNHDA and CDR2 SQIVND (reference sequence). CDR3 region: CASGGASGNTIYF. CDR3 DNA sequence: TGTGCCAGTGGGGGGGCTTCTGGAAACACCATATATTTT.

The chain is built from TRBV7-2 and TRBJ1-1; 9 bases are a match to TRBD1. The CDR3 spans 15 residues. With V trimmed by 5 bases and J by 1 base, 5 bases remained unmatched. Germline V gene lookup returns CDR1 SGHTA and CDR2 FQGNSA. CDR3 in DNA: TGTGCCAGCAGCGCCCGACAGGGGGGGAACACTGAAGCTTTCTTT. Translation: CASSARQGGNTEAFF.

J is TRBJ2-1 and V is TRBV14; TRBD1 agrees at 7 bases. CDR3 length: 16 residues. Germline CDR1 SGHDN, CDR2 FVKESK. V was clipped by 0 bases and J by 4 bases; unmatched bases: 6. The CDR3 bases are TGTGCCAGCAGCCAAGATCGACAGGGAGTTTACAATGAGCAGTTCTTC. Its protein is CASSQDRQGVYNEQFF.

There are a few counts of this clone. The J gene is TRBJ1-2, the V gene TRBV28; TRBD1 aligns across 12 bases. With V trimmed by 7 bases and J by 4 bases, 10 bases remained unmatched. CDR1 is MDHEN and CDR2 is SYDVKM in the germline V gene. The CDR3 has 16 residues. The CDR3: CASTWDRGRLVYGYTF. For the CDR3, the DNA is TGTGCCAGCACCTGGGACAGGGGGCGGTTAGTCTATGGCTACACCTTC.

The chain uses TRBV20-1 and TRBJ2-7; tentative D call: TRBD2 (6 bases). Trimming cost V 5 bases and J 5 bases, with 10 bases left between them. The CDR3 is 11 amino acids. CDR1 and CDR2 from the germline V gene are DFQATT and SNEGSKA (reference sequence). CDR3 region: CSAPGGDEQYF. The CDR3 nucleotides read TGCAGTGCTCCCGGGGGAGACGAGCAGTACTTC.

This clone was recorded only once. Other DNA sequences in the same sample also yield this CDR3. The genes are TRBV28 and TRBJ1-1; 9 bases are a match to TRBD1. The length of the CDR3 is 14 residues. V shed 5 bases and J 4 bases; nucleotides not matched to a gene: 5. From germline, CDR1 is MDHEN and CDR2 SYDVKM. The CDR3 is CASSPGTGRTEAFF. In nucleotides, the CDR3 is TGTGCCAGCAGTCCGGGGACAGGGCGCACTGAAGCTTTCTTT.

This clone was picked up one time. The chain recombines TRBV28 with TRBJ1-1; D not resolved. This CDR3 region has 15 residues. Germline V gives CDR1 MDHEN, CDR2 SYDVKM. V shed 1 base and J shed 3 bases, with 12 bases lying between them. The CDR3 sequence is CASSLSGSKDTEAFF. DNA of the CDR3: TGTGCCAGCAGTTTATCAGGTAGTAAGGACACTGAAGCTTTCTTT.

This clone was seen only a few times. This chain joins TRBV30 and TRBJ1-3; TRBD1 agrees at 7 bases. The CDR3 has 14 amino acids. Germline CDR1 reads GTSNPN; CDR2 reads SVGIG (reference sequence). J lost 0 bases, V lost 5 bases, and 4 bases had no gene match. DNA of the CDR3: TGTGCCTGGGGGACAGACTACTCTGGAAACACCATATATTTT. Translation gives CAWGTDYSGNTIYF.

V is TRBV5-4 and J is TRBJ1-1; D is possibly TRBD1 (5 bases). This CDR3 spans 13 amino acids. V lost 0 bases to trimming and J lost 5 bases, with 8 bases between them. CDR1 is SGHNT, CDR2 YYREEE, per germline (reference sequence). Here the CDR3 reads CASSLGGVTEAFF. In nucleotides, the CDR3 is TGTGCCAGCAGCTTGGGGGGGGTTACTGAAGCTTTCTTT.

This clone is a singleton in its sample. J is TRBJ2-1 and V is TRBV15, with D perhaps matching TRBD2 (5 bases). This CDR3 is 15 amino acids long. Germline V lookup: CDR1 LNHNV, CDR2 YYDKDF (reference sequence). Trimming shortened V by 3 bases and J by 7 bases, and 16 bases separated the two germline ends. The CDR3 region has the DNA TGTGCCACCAGCAGGGGGAGCGATTTGGGGAATGAGCAGTTCTTC. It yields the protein CATSRGSDLGNEQFF.

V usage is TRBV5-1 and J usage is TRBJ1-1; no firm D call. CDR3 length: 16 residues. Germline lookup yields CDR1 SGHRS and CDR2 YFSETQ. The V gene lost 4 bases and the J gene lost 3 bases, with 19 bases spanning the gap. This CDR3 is CASSPNTRLGDTEAFF. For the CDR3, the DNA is TGCGCCAGCAGCCCTAACACAAGACTCGGGGACACTGAAGCTTTCTTT.

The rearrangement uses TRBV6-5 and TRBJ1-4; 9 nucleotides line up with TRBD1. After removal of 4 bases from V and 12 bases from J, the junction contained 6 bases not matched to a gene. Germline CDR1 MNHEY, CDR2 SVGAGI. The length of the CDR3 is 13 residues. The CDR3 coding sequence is TGTGCCAGCAGTTTGGGACAGGGTGTCCAACTGTTTTTT. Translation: CASSLGQGVQLFF.

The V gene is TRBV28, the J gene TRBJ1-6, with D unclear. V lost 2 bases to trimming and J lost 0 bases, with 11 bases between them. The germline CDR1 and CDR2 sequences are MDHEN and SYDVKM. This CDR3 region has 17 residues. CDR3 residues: CASSLLSGSSYNSPLHF. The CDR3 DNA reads TGTGCCAGCAGTTTACTGAGCGGGAGCTCCTATAATTCACCCCTCCACTTT.

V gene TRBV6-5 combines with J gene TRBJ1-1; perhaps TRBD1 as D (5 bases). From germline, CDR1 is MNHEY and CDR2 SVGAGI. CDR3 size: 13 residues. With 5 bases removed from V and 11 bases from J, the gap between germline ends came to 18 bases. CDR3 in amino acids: CASSPPLGGDAFF. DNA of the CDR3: TGTGCCAGCAGTCCCCCGTTGGGGGGAGACGCTTTCTTT.

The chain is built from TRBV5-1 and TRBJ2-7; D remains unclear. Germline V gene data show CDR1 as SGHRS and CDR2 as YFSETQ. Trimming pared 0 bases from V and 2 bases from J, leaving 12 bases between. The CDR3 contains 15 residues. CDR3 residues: CASSLAEAVPYEQYF. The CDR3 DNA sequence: TGCGCCAGCAGCTTGGCCGAGGCAGTGCCCTACGAGCAGTACTTC.

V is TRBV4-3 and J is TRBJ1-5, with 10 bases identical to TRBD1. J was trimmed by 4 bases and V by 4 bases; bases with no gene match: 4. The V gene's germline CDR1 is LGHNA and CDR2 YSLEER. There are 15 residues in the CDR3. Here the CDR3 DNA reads TGCGCCAGCAGCCCTGGGACAGGGGTTAATCAGCCCCAGCATTTT. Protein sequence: CASSPGTGVNQPQHF.

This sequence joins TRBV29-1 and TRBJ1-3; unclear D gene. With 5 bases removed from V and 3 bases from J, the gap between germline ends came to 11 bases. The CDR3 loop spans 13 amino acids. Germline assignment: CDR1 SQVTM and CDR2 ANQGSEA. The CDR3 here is CSVWSHNGNTIYF. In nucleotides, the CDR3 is TGCAGCGTTTGGAGTCATAATGGAAACACCATATATTTT. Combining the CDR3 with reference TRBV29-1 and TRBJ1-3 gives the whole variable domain SAVISQKPSRDICQRGTSLTIQCQVDSQVTMMFWYRQQPGQSLTLIATANQGSEATYESGFVIDKFPISRPNLTFSTLTVSNMSPEDSSIYLCSVWSHNGNTIYFGEGSWLTVV.

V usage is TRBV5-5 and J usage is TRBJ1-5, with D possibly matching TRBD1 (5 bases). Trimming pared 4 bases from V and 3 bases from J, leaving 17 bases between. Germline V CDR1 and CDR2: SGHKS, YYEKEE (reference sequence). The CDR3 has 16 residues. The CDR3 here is CASSPDKTTPNQPQHF. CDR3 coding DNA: TGTGCCAGCAGCCCGGACAAGACGACTCCCAATCAGCCCCAGCATTTT.

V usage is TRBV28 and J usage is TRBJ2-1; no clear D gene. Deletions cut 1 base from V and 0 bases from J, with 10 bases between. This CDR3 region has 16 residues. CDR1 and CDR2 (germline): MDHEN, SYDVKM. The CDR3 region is CASSLYEVSSYNEQFF. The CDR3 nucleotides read TGTGCCAGCAGTTTATATGAGGTGAGCTCCTACAATGAGCAGTTCTTC.